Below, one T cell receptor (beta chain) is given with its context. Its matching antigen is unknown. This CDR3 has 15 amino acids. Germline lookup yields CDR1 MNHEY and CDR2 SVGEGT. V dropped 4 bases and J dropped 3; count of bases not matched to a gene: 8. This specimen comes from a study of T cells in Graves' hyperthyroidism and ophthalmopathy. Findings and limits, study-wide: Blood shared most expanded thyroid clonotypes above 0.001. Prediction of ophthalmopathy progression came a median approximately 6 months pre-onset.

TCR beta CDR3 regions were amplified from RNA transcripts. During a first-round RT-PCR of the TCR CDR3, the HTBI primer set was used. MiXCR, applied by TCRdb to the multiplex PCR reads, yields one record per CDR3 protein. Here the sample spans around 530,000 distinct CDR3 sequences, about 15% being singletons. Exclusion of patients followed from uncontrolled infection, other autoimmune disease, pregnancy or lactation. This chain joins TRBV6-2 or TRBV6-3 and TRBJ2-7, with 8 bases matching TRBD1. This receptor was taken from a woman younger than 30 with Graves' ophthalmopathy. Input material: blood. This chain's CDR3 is CASSFPGGDLYEQYF. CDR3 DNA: TGTGCCAGCAGTTTCCCAGGGGGCGACCTCTACGAGCAGTACTTC.